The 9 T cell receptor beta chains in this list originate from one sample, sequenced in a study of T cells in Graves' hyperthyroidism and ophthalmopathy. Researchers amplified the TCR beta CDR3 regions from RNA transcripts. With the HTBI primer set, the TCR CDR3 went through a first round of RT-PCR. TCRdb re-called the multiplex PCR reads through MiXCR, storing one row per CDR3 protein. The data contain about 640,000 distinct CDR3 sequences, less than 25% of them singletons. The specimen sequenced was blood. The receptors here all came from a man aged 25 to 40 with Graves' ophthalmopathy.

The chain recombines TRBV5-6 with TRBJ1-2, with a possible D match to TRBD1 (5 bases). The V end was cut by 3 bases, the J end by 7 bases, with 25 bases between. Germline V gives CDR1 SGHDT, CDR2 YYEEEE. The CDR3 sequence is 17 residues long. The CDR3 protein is CASSSPGLQGMDLGYTF. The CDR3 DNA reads TGTGCCAGCAGCTCCCCAGGGTTGCAGGGCATGGACCTTGGCTACACCTTC.

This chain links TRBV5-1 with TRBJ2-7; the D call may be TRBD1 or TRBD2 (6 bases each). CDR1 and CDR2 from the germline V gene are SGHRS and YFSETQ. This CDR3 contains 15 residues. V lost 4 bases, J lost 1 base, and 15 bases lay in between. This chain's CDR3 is CASSPKGGFSYEQYF. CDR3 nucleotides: TGCGCCAGCAGCCCAAAGGGGGGATTTTCCTACGAGCAGTACTTC.

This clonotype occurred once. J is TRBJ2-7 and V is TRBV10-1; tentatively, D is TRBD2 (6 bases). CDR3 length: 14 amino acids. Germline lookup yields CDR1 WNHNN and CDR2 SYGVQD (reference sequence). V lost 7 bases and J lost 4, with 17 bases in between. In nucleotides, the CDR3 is TGCGCCAGCACCGAGCCTGGGACTGAGTACGAGCAGTACTTC. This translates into CASTEPGTEYEQYF.

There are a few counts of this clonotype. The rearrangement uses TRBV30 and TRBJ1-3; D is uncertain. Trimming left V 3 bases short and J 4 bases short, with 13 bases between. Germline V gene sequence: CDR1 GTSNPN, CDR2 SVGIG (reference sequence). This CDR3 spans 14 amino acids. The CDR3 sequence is CAWRRETPGNTIYF. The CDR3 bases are TGTGCCTGGAGACGGGAGACACCCGGAAACACCATATATTTT.

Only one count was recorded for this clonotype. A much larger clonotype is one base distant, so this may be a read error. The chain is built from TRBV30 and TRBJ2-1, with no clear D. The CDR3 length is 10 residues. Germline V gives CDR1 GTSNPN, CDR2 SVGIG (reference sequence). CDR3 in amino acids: CAWSVNEQSF. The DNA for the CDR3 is TGTGCCTGGAGTGTAAATGAGCAGTCCTTC.

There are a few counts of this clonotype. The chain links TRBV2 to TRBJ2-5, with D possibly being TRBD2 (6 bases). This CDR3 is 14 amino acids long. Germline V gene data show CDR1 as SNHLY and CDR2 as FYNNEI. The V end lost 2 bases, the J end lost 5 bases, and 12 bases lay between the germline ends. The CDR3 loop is CASSERLVYETQYF. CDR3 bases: TGTGCCAGCAGTGAAAGACTAGTATACGAGACCCAGTACTTC.

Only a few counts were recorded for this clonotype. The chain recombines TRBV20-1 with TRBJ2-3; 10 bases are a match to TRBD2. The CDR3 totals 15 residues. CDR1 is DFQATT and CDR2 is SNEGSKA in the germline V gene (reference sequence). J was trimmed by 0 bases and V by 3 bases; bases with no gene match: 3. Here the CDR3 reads CSARLAGVSTDTQYF. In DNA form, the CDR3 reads TGCAGTGCTAGGCTAGCGGGAGTAAGCACAGATACGCAGTATTTT.

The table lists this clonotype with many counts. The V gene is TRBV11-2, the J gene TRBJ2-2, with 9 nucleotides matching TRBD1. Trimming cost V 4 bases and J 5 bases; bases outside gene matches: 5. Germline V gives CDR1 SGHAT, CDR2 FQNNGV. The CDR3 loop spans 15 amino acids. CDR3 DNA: TGTGCCAGCAGCTGGGACAGGGAAAGAACCGGGGAGCTGTTTTTT. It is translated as CASSWDRERTGELFF.

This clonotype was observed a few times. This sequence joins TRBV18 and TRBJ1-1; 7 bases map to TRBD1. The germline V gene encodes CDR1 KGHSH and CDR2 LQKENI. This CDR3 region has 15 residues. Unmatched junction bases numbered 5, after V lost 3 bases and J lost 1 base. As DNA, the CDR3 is TGTGCCAGCTCACCGACAGGGAAGGAGAACACTGAAGCTTTCTTT. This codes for CASSPTGKENTEAFF.